A selection of T cell receptor beta chains follows, all from one sample in a study of graft-versus-host responses after intestinal transplantation. Using immunoSEQ multiplex PCR, the repertoire was profiled, and TCRdb retains in-frame clones only, with some absent. The data contain roughly 20,000 clones, around 41% of them singletons. Source: alloreactive CD8+ T cells from a mixed lymphocyte reaction culture, taken before intestinal transplant. All receptors come from a human patient who received an intestinal transplant. CDR3s include the opening cysteine and the closing phenylalanine or tryptophan. A D gene is named only where the DNA matches it firmly. Part of the rows lack a size; the others show once, few, many or a class for expanded clones.

D gene	J gene	clone size	V gene	CDR3 DNA	CDR3 protein
-	TRBJ1-2	-	TRBV21-1	TGTGCCAGCAGCAAAGTGATTCGACGGAACCGCGCGTATATTTTTGGCTACACCTTC	CASSKVIRRNRAYIFGYTF
-	TRBJ2-7	-	TRBV27	TGTGCCAGCAGTTCGACAGCTTACGAGCAGTACTTC	CASSSTAYEQYF
-	TRBJ2-7	medium-sized	TRBV6-5	TGTGCCAGCAGTTACATGGCGGGGATCTCCTACGAGCAGTACTTC	CASSYMAGISYEQYF
TRBD2	TRBJ2-2	medium-sized	TRBV27	TGTGCCAGCAGGGGGATTTTAGCGGGTTACACCGGGGAGCTGTTTTTT	CASRGILAGYTGELFF
-	TRBJ1-1	medium-sized	TRBV7-8	TGTGCCAGCAGCTACAGGCCTGGGGAAGCTTTCTTT	CASSYRPGEAFF
TRBD2	TRBJ2-7	-	TRBV2	TGTGCCAGCAGTGAACGGACTCTAGCGGGAGTCACCTACGAGCAGTACTTC	CASSERTLAGVTYEQYF
-	TRBJ2-3	-	TRBV5-1	TGCGCCAGCAGCCAATGGGCCCTGGCAGTTTCGCCCACAGATACGCAGTATTTT	CASSQWALAVSPTDTQYF
-	TRBJ2-7	once	TRBV6-1	TGTGCCAGCAGTGTGGTGATGGGCGGAGCCTACGAGCAGTACTTC	CASSVVMGGAYEQYF
-	TRBJ1-1	-	TRBV11-1	TGTGCCAGCAGCTGGGGCAGGGATACTGAAGCTTTCTTT	CASSWGRDTEAFF
TRBD2	TRBJ2-1	-	TRBV5-4	TGTGCCAGCAGCTTGACTAGCGGGAGGGGCAATGAGCAGTTCTTC	CASSLTSGRGNEQFF
-	TRBJ2-5	-	TRBV7-9	TGTGCCAGCAGCCTGCGACAGGGACTGGGGTGGGAGACCCAGTACTTC	CASSLRQGLGWETQYF
-	TRBJ2-5	-	TRBV11-2	TGTGCCAGCAGCTTATTTGCAGGGTCAGAGACCCAGTACTTC	CASSLFAGSETQYF
TRBD2	TRBJ2-3	-	TRBV5-1	TGCGCCAGCAGCAAGCCTAGCGGGTATAGGGGTGATACGCAGTATTTT	CASSKPSGYRGDTQYF
TRBD1	TRBJ1-1	-	TRBV2	TGTGCCAGCAGTAAGGACAGGGGGCACACTGAAGCTTTCTTT	CASSKDRGHTEAFF
-	TRBJ1-5	medium-sized	TRBV28	TGTGCCAGCAGGGGGGGTCAGCCCCAGCATTTT	CASRGGQPQHF
-	TRBJ2-7	-	TRBV6-1	TGTGCCAGCACCTCTTGGCTTACCTACGAGCAGTACTTC	CASTSWLTYEQYF
-	TRBJ2-2	medium-sized	TRBV10-1	TGCGCCAGCAGTGTAACCTGGCCCCCGACCGGGGAGCTGTTTTTT	CASSVTWPPTGELFF
TRBD1	TRBJ1-2	-	TRBV7-9	TGTGCCAGCAGCCTTACAGGGGCCAATGGCTACACCTTC	CASSLTGANGYTF
TRBD2	TRBJ2-7	once	TRBV6-6	TGTGCCAGCAGCACCTTAGCGGGACCCTCCTACGAGCAGTACTTC	CASSTLAGPSYEQYF
TRBD2	TRBJ2-1	-	TRBV7-9	TGTGCCAGCAGCCCCGGGAGGTCCCCGAGCTCCTACAATGAGCAGTTCTTC	CASSPGRSPSSYNEQFF
-	TRBJ1-5	-	TRBV28	TGTGCCAGCAGTTTCGAGTGGGGCAATCAGCCCCAGCATTTT	CASSFEWGNQPQHF
-	TRBJ2-4	few	TRBV5-6	TGTGCCAGCAGCTTCACGGGGGCCAAAAACATTCAGTACTTC	CASSFTGAKNIQYF
-	TRBJ1-2	-	TRBV15	TGTGCCACCAGTCCGGGACACCTTAACTATGGCTACACCTTC	CATSPGHLNYGYTF
TRBD2	TRBJ2-3	-	TRBV6-5	TGTGCCAGCAGTTATTGGGGACTAGCGGGAACAGATACGCAGTATTTT	CASSYWGLAGTDTQYF
-	TRBJ2-7	once	TRBV6-5	TGTGCCAGCAGTCCCGGGTACTACGAGCAGTACTTC	CASSPGYYEQYF
-	TRBJ2-7	-	TRBV30	TGTGCCTGGAGTGTACATATCTACGAGCAGTACTTC	CAWSVHIYEQYF
-	TRBJ2-5	-	TRBV25-1	TGTGCCAGCAGTCGGGGTCAGGTCTTCGGAGAGACCCAGTACTTC	CASSRGQVFGETQYF
-	TRBJ2-3	medium-sized	TRBV5-1	TGCGCCAGCAGCTTGGGGTGGCTTGGCGATACGCAGTATTTT	CASSLGWLGDTQYF
-	TRBJ1-2	-	TRBV5-4	TGTGCCAGCAGCCAGACACCGAACTATGGCTACACCTTC	CASSQTPNYGYTF
TRBD2	TRBJ2-3	-	TRBV5-6	TGTGCCAGCAGCTTGAGGGGGAGCGGGGGACCGATCACAGATACGCAGTATTTT	CASSLRGSGGPITDTQYF
-	TRBJ2-1	-	TRBV27	TGTGCCAGCAGTACCTTAGCGAAGCACTCCTACAATGAGCAGTTCTTC	CASSTLAKHSYNEQFF
TRBD2	TRBJ2-7	-	TRBV6-1	TGTGCCAGCAGTCTAGCGGATAGCGGGATTAACGAGCAGTACTTC	CASSLADSGINEQYF
-	TRBJ2-7	-	TRBV28	TGTGCCAGCAGGGACGGGCCCTACGAGCAGTACTTC	CASRDGPYEQYF
-	TRBJ2-5	-	TRBV5-1	TGCGCCAGCAGCGGCGACCAAGAGACCCAGTACTTC	CASSGDQETQYF
-	TRBJ1-2	few	TRBV30	TGTGCCTGGAGCTGGAGTGTTGGCTATGGCTACACCTTC	CAWSWSVGYGYTF
-	TRBJ1-1	-	TRBV6-5	TGTGCCAGCAGTTACGGCAGGTACAACACTGAAGCTTTCTTT	CASSYGRYNTEAFF
-	TRBJ1-1	once	TRBV4-2	TGTGCCAGCAGCCAAGAGGGGACCGGGGGCGGGGAGGAGGTTTTCTTT	CASSQEGTGGGEEVFF